The T cell receptor (beta chain) described here comes from a study of blood T cell repertoires in COVID-19. Study at large: Sources were T cells, B-cell-depleted T cells, or PBMCs; the material itself was cDNA or gDNA.

V shed 5 bases and J 3 bases; nucleotides not matched to a gene: 10. CDR1 is LNHDA, CDR2 SQIVND, per germline (reference sequence). CDR3 size: 16 residues. The table came from immunoSEQ multiplex PCR; TCRdb's copy has only in-frame clones and leaves some out. Of 280,000 or so clones listed, about 80% are singletons. This clonotype originated in a woman aged 50 to 60 who had recovered from COVID-19. The rearrangement uses TRBV19 and TRBJ1-5, with 7 bases matching TRBD1. The sequencing sample was made of peripheral blood. The DNA of the CDR3 is TGTGCCAGTAGTGTGGGGGCGGGACAGAACAATCAGCCCCAGCATTTT. Amino acid sequence: CASSVGAGQNNQPQHF.